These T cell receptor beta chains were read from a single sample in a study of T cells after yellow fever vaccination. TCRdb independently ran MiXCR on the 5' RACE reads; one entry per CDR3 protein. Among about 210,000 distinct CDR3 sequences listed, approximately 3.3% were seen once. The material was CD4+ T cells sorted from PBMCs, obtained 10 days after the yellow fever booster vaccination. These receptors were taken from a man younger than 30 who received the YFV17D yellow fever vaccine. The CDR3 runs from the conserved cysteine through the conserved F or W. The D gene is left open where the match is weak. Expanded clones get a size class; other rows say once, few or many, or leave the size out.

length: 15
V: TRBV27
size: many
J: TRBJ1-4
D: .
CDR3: CASSSLAATNEKLFF
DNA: TGTGCCAGCAGTTCCCTTGCCGCAACTAATGAAAAACTGTTTTTT

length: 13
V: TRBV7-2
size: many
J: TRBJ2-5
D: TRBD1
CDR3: CASSDRDRETQYF
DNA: TGTGCCAGCAGCGATCGGGACAGAGAGACCCAGTACTTC

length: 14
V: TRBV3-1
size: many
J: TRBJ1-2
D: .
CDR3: CASSQGGVAGGYTF
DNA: TGTGCCAGCAGCCAAGGAGGGGTAGCCGGTGGCTACACCTTC

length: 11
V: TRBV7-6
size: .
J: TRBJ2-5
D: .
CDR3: CASSLIKTQYF
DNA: TGTGCCAGCAGCTTAATAAAGACCCAGTACTTC

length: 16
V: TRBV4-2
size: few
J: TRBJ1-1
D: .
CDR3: CASSQDPGLGVSEAFF
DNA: TGTGCCAGCAGCCAAGATCCAGGGCTTGGTGTCTCTGAAGCTTTCTTT

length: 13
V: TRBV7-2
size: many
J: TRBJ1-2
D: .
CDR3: CASSLADGYGYTF
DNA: TGTGCCAGCAGCTTAGCCGACGGCTATGGCTACACCTTC

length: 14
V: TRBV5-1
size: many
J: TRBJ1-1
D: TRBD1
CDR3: CASSVTGVNTEAFF
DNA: TGCGCCAGCAGCGTGACAGGGGTGAACACTGAAGCTTTCTTT

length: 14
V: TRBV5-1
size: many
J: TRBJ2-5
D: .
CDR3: CASSLGSGEETQYF
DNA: TGCGCCAGCAGCTTGGGATCAGGGGAAGAGACCCAGTACTTC

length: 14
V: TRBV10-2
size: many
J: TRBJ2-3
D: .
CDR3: CASKGGLSTDTQYF
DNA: TGCGCCAGCAAGGGGGGGCTTAGCACAGATACGCAGTATTTT

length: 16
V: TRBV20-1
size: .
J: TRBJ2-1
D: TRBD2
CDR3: CSARDSSGGSYNEQFF
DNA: TGCAGTGCTAGAGATTCTAGCGGGGGCTCCTACAATGAGCAGTTCTTC

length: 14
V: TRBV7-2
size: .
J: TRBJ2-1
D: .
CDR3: CASSLSPAKQEQFF
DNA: TGTGCCAGCAGCTTATCCCCAGCGAAGCAGGAGCAGTTCTTC

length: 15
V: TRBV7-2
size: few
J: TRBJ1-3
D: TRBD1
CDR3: CASSFGTGGGNTIYF
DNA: TGTGCCAGCAGTTTCGGGACAGGGGGTGGAAACACCATATATTTT

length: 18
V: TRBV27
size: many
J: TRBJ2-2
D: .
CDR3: CASSLLAGGPDGPGELFF
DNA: TGTGCCAGCAGTTTATTGGCCGGTGGTCCCGACGGCCCCGGGGAGCTGTTTTTT

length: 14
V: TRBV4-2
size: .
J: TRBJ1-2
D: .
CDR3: CASSQDQVGYGYTF
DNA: TGTGCCAGCAGCCAAGATCAGGTGGGATATGGCTACACCTTC

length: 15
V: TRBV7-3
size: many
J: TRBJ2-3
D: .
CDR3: CASSLHRGDADTQYF
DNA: TGTGCCAGCAGCCTACATAGGGGGGATGCAGATACGCAGTATTTT

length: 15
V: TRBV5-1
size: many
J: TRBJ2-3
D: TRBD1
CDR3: CASIPTGGPTDTQYF
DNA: TGCGCCAGCATCCCGACAGGGGGGCCCACAGATACGCAGTATTTT

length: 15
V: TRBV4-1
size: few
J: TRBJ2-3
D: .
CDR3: CASSRMPGVTDTQYF
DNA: TGCGCCAGCAGCCGCATGCCGGGTGTCACAGATACGCAGTATTTT